This is a list of T cell receptor beta chains from one sample in a study of identical twins. One entry per CDR3 protein, called by TCRdb with MiXCR from the 5' RACE reads. The sample lists 1,800,000 or so distinct CDR3 sequences, about 30% occurring once. The sequenced sample consisted of cord blood. Receptor source: a newborn girl in good health. Each CDR3 is given with its conserved first and last residue. D genes are given only for firm matches. Expanded clones get a size class; other rows say once, few or many, or leave the size out.

V gene	D gene	J gene	clone size	CDR3 protein	CDR3 DNA
TRBV20-1	.	TRBJ2-7	.	CSARDRVVDEQYF	TGCAGTGCTAGAGATCGGGTAGTTGACGAGCAGTACTTC
TRBV12-3/TRBV12-4	.	TRBJ2-7	few	CASSLSPRGNEQYF	TGTGCCAGCAGTTTATCGCCTAGGGGTAACGAGCAGTACTTC
TRBV25-1	TRBD2	TRBJ2-5	few	CASSGGGAQETQYF	TGTGCCAGCAGTGGCGGGGGGGCCCAAGAGACCCAGTACTTC
TRBV4-2	TRBD1	TRBJ1-4	.	CASSRARQGPYEKLFF	TGTGCCAGCAGCCGGGCTAGACAGGGACCCTATGAAAAACTGTTTTTT
TRBV19	.	TRBJ2-3	.	CASTLSRSTDTQYF	TGTGCCAGTACCCTTTCTCGGAGCACAGATACGCAGTATTTT
TRBV7-9	.	TRBJ2-7	few	CASSLYRTGLAWDYEQYF	TGTGCCAGCAGCTTATATCGGACCGGGCTAGCGTGGGACTACGAGCAGTACTTC
TRBV9	.	TRBJ2-1	few	CASSVAGLPYNEQFF	TGTGCCAGCAGCGTTGCGGGACTCCCCTACAATGAGCAGTTCTTC
TRBV19	.	TRBJ1-6	.	CASSIYRTSYNSPLHF	TGTGCCAGTAGTATTTATCGGACATCCTATAATTCACCCCTCCACTTT
TRBV29-1	TRBD1	TRBJ1-5	.	CSYGQDNQPQHF	TGCAGCTACGGACAGGACAATCAGCCCCAGCATTTT
TRBV5-5	.	TRBJ1-2	many	CASSLVGGFVGGYTF	TGTGCCAGCAGCTTGGTTGGGGGTTTCGTTGGTGGCTACACCTTC
TRBV3-1	.	TRBJ1-1	.	CASTPGLLNTEAFF	TGTGCCAGCACTCCGGGGCTCTTGAACACTGAAGCTTTCTTT
TRBV20-1	TRBD2	TRBJ2-7	.	CSARSSTSGSHEQYF	TGCAGTGCTAGATCCTCTACTAGCGGGAGTCACGAGCAGTACTTC
TRBV10-3	.	TRBJ2-3	.	CAIKGDGSTDTQYF	TGTGCCATCAAGGGAGACGGCAGCACAGATACGCAGTATTTT